Listed below are T cell receptor beta chains from one sample, sequenced in a study of blood T cell repertoires in COVID-19. The data were produced by immunoSEQ multiplex PCR, yet TCRdb's version contains in-frame clones alone and is incomplete. The sample consists of some 180,000 clones, more than 80% of them appearing once. The sample was peripheral blood. All receptors come from a human donor in a cohort sampled during active COVID-19. Each CDR3 is given with its conserved first and last residue. A D gene is named only where the DNA matches it firmly. The size field is filled for only some rows; it gives once, few, many or a size class.

>NA|TRBD1|TRBV9|TRBJ1-6
CASSVEQGDSPLHF
TGTGCCAGCAGCGTAGAACAGGGGGATTCACCCCTCCACTTT
>once|TRBD2|TRBV9|TRBJ2-3
CASSVGGAAGDTQYF
TGTGCCAGCAGCGTCGGGGGGGCCGCCGGAGATACGCAGTATTTT
>NA|NA|TRBV5-5|TRBJ2-1
CASSPGRGQALNEQFF
TGTGCCAGCAGCCCGGGTCGGGGACAAGCTCTCAATGAGCAGTTCTTC
>NA|NA|TRBV30|TRBJ1-5
CAWRSRQGFNQPQHF
TGTGCCTGGAGATCCAGGCAGGGTTTCAATCAGCCCCAGCATTTT
>NA|TRBD1|TRBV14|TRBJ1-3
CASSLTTGGRSGNTIYF
TGTGCCAGCAGCTTGACGACAGGGGGACGCTCTGGAAACACCATATATTTT
>few|NA|TRBV5-1|TRBJ2-1
CASRTTDNEQFF
TGCGCCAGCAGGACCACAGATAATGAGCAGTTCTTC
>NA|NA|TRBV13|TRBJ2-7
CASSLGRYAEQYF
TGTGCCAGCAGCTTAGGCCGGTACGCCGAGCAGTACTTC
>NA|NA|TRBV5-1|TRBJ2-3
CARSLGGAGGTDTQYF
TGCGCCCGCAGCTTGGGGGGCGCGGGGGGCACAGATACGCAGTATTTT
>NA|TRBD1|TRBV6-5|TRBJ1-5
CASPTGNQPQHF
TGTGCCAGCCCGACAGGGAACCAGCCCCAGCATTTT
>few|NA|TRBV27|TRBJ1-3
CASRNLAGNTIYF
TGTGCCAGCAGAAACTTAGCGGGAAACACCATATATTTT
>few|TRBD1|TRBV6-5|TRBJ2-7
CASSVRAGQGGEQYF
TGTGCCAGCAGCGTCAGGGCGGGACAGGGAGGCGAGCAGTACTTC